What follows describes a single TCR beta chain. The sample comes from a study of blood T cell repertoires in COVID-19. Overall study context: COVID-19 samples, acute and convalescent, were from the United States, Italy and Spain. Sample material is recorded as cDNA or gDNA derived from T cells, B-cell-depleted T cells, or PBMCs.

Per the original data handling: Quantification of nucleated cells was approximated via reference gene primer amplification. Clones were sequenced by immunoSEQ multiplex PCR, and TCRdb holds only the in-frame ones, with some missing. Clone size and V and J calls were adopted from that table, with D and trimming inferred from the DNA. The sample has some 200,000 clones; 90% are singletons. Source material: peripheral blood. The origin of this receptor is a man in his forties or fifties with acute or convalescent COVID-19.

CDR3 in DNA: TGTGCCAGCAGTTTTTCCCCGAGTCAGCCCCAGCATTTT. Amino acids: CASSFSPSQPQHF. The gene calls are TRBV27 and TRBJ1-5; D is ambiguous. Per the germline V gene, CDR1 is MNHEY and CDR2 is SMNVEV (reference sequence). The CDR3 spans 13 residues. V gave up 3 bases and J gave up 6 bases, with 9 bases separating them.